This is a list of T cell receptor beta chains from one sample in a study of CD8 T cells in ankylosing spondylitis. TCRdb independently ran MiXCR on the 5' RACE reads; one entry per CDR3 protein. The table has fewer than 400,000 distinct CDR3 sequences, 6.5% to 10% seen once. Source material: blood, either unsorted or a sorted T cell fraction (not recorded which). The source is a male donor with ankylosing spondylitis. Each CDR3 is given with its conserved first and last residue. The order of the fields is clone size, J gene, V gene, D gene, CDR3 length, CDR3 protein, CDR3 DNA. The D gene is left open where the match is weak. Not all rows give a size; the values are once, few, many and, for expanded clones, a class.

size: -; J: TRBJ2-1; V: TRBV12-3/TRBV12-4; D: TRBD2; length: 14; CDR3: CASTLRTSGRGQFF; DNA: TGTGCCAGCACCTTAAGGACTAGCGGGAGGGGGCAGTTCTTC
size: -; J: TRBJ2-1; V: TRBV7-7; D: TRBD1; length: 14; CDR3: CASSSGTGDYEQFF; DNA: TGTGCTAGCAGTTCCGGGACAGGGGATTATGAGCAGTTCTTC
size: many; J: TRBJ1-3; V: TRBV29-1; D: -; length: 13; CDR3: CSVDLGSGNTIYF; DNA: TGCAGCGTTGATTTGGGCTCTGGAAACACCATATATTTT
size: few; J: TRBJ1-2; V: TRBV29-1; D: -; length: 17; CDR3: CSVGGLTGLNRNYGYTF; DNA: TGCAGCGTTGGTGGTCTGACAGGACTCAACCGTAACTATGGCTACACCTTC
size: few; J: TRBJ2-1; V: TRBV4-2; D: -; length: 15; CDR3: CASSQRQGMYNEQFF; DNA: TGTGCCAGCAGCCAACGGCAGGGAATGTACAATGAGCAGTTCTTC
size: -; J: TRBJ2-5; V: TRBV5-8; D: TRBD1; length: 15; CDR3: CASSLGDRVQETQYF; DNA: TGTGCCAGCAGCCTCGGGGACAGGGTTCAAGAGACCCAGTACTTC
size: many; J: TRBJ1-5; V: TRBV20-1; D: -; length: 13; CDR3: CSAPGLGNQPQHF; DNA: TGCAGTGCTCCGGGGTTAGGCAATCAGCCCCAGCATTTT
size: -; J: TRBJ2-2; V: TRBV7-9; D: TRBD2; length: 15; CDR3: CASSGSGRYGGELFF; DNA: TGTGCCAGCAGCGGTAGCGGGAGGTACGGCGGGGAGCTGTTTTTT
size: -; J: TRBJ2-2; V: TRBV27; D: -; length: 15; CDR3: CASSPRGPHTGELFF; DNA: TGTGCCAGCAGTCCACGGGGACCACACACCGGGGAGCTGTTTTTT
size: few; J: TRBJ1-1; V: TRBV18; D: TRBD1; length: 14; CDR3: CASSPPARTGEAFF; DNA: TGTGCCAGCTCACCACCGGCGCGGACAGGAGAAGCTTTCTTT
size: -; J: TRBJ1-5; V: TRBV7-8; D: -; length: 17; CDR3: CASSPGGTRPGNQPQHF; DNA: TGTGCCAGCAGCCCCGGTGGCACTCGGCCTGGCAATCAGCCCCAGCATTTT
size: -; J: TRBJ1-5; V: TRBV10-3; D: -; length: 14; CDR3: CAISEGQGGQPQHF; DNA: TGTGCCATCAGTGAGGGCCAGGGCGGGCAGCCCCAGCATTTT
size: many; J: TRBJ1-4; V: TRBV29-1; D: -; length: 14; CDR3: CSVGSAQPNEKLFF; DNA: TGCAGCGTTGGTTCGGCTCAGCCTAATGAAAAACTGTTTTTT
size: few; J: TRBJ1-6; V: TRBV5-1; D: TRBD1; length: 15; CDR3: CASSPRTGDNSPLHF; DNA: TGCGCCAGCAGCCCAAGGACAGGGGATAATTCACCCCTCCACTTT
size: -; J: TRBJ2-7; V: TRBV4-1; D: -; length: 15; CDR3: CASSLTESPHYEQYF; DNA: TGCGCCAGCAGCCTGACAGAATCTCCACACTACGAGCAGTACTTC
size: many; J: TRBJ2-4; V: TRBV14; D: -; length: 13; CDR3: CASSQEEHLFQYF; DNA: TGTGCCAGCAGCCAAGAGGAGCACCTTTTTCAGTACTTC
size: few; J: TRBJ2-1; V: TRBV11-3; D: TRBD2; length: 14; CDR3: CASSWGGLRNEQFF; DNA: TGTGCCAGCAGCTGGGGGGGACTACGGAATGAGCAGTTCTTC
size: -; J: TRBJ2-1; V: TRBV6-2/TRBV6-3; D: -; length: 14; CDR3: CASTPGTSYNEQFF; DNA: TGTGCCAGCACCCCTGGGACTTCTTACAATGAGCAGTTCTTC
size: -; J: TRBJ1-5; V: TRBV29-1; D: TRBD1; length: 12; CDR3: CSARDSQGPQHF; DNA: TGCAGCGCCCGGGACAGCCAGGGCCCCCAGCATTTT
size: -; J: TRBJ2-3; V: TRBV25-1; D: -; length: 15; CDR3: CASSEFEGTTDTQYF; DNA: TGTGCCAGCAGTGAATTTGAGGGTACAACAGATACGCAGTATTTT
size: few; J: TRBJ1-5; V: TRBV6-2/TRBV6-3; D: -; length: 13; CDR3: CASSFGLDQPQHF; DNA: TGTGCCAGCAGTTTCGGGTTGGATCAGCCCCAGCATTTT
size: -; J: TRBJ2-7; V: TRBV2; D: -; length: 11; CDR3: CAAGDSYEQYF; DNA: TGTGCCGCCGGGGACTCCTACGAGCAGTACTTC
size: -; J: TRBJ2-5; V: TRBV27; D: TRBD2; length: 15; CDR3: CASSLWGRARETQYF; DNA: TGTGCCAGCAGTTTATGGGGGAGGGCCCGGGAGACCCAGTACTTC
size: many; J: TRBJ2-1; V: TRBV29-1; D: TRBD2; length: 15; CDR3: CSAYLAGAFYNEQFF; DNA: TGCAGCGCATATCTAGCGGGAGCCTTCTACAATGAGCAGTTCTTC
size: few; J: TRBJ2-3; V: TRBV20-1; D: TRBD2; length: 15; CDR3: CSASRLAGESDTQYF; DNA: TGCAGTGCTAGCCGACTAGCGGGAGAGTCAGATACGCAGTATTTT
size: few; J: TRBJ2-5; V: TRBV5-1; D: TRBD1; length: 14; CDR3: CASSPTGASETQYF; DNA: TGCGCCAGCAGCCCGACAGGGGCGTCAGAGACCCAGTACTTC
size: few; J: TRBJ2-3; V: TRBV5-1; D: TRBD2; length: 17; CDR3: CASSLETSGRATDTQYF; DNA: TGCGCCAGCAGCTTGGAAACTAGCGGGAGGGCAACGGATACGCAGTATTTT
size: few; J: TRBJ2-7; V: TRBV3-1; D: TRBD1; length: 19; CDR3: CASSLGGTGWARSSYEQYF; DNA: TGTGCCAGCAGCCTAGGAGGGACAGGTTGGGCCCGGAGCTCCTACGAGCAGTACTTC
size: -; J: TRBJ1-3; V: TRBV5-6; D: -; length: 12; CDR3: CASTGSGNTIYF; DNA: TGTGCCAGCACAGGCTCTGGAAACACCATATATTTT
size: many; J: TRBJ2-1; V: TRBV6-2/TRBV6-3; D: -; length: 13; CDR3: CASTRVGNNEQFF; DNA: TGTGCCAGCACCCGCGTCGGCAACAATGAGCAGTTCTTC
size: many; J: TRBJ2-3; V: TRBV12-3/TRBV12-4; D: -; length: 16; CDR3: CASSPLGWASTDTQYF; DNA: TGTGCCAGCAGTCCCCTAGGTTGGGCTAGCACAGATACGCAGTATTTT
size: many; J: TRBJ2-1; V: TRBV7-8; D: -; length: 14; CDR3: CASSRESSYNEQFF; DNA: TGTGCCAGCAGCCGTGAAAGCTCCTACAATGAGCAGTTCTTC
size: few; J: TRBJ2-7; V: TRBV20-1; D: -; length: 12; CDR3: CSAHPRNHEQYF; DNA: TGCAGTGCCCACCCCCGTAACCACGAGCAGTACTTC
size: few; J: TRBJ1-1; V: TRBV5-1; D: -; length: 16; CDR3: CASSLDRGMKDTEAFF; DNA: TGCGCCAGCAGCTTAGACCGGGGGATGAAGGACACTGAAGCTTTCTTT
size: few; J: TRBJ2-7; V: TRBV3-1; D: TRBD2; length: 16; CDR3: CASKLGGALSSYEQYF; DNA: TGTGCCAGCAAACTCGGGGGGGCCCTCAGCTCCTACGAGCAGTACTTC
size: many; J: TRBJ2-5; V: TRBV10-3; D: TRBD2; length: 14; CDR3: CAISKTSEQETQYF; DNA: TGTGCCATCAGTAAGACTAGCGAACAAGAGACCCAGTACTTC
size: -; J: TRBJ2-1; V: TRBV12-3/TRBV12-4; D: TRBD2; length: 16; CDR3: CASSHTGAGAGNEQFF; DNA: TGTGCCAGCAGCCACACGGGTGCGGGAGCGGGCAATGAGCAGTTCTTC
size: -; J: TRBJ1-4; V: TRBV18; D: -; length: 15; CDR3: CASSQGTARMEKLFF; DNA: TGTGCCAGCTCACAAGGGACGGCTCGAATGGAAAAACTGTTTTTT
size: few; J: TRBJ1-4; V: TRBV20-1; D: -; length: 16; CDR3: CSARDSLGTTNEKLFF; DNA: TGCAGTGCTAGAGATTCTTTGGGAACCACTAATGAAAAACTGTTTTTT
size: few; J: TRBJ2-1; V: TRBV20-1; D: TRBD2; length: 13; CDR3: CSASGTSGSGQFF; DNA: TGCAGTGCTTCCGGGACTAGCGGGAGTGGGCAGTTCTTC
size: many; J: TRBJ2-1; V: TRBV25-1; D: TRBD2; length: 14; CDR3: CASKTSGGYNEQFF; DNA: TGTGCCAGCAAGACTAGCGGGGGCTACAATGAGCAGTTCTTC
size: few; J: TRBJ2-7; V: TRBV29-1; D: -; length: 12; CDR3: CSVEEKGYEQYF; DNA: TGCAGCGTTGAAGAGAAGGGCTACGAGCAGTACTTC
size: -; J: TRBJ2-1; V: TRBV3-1; D: -; length: 12; CDR3: CASSHPGREQFF; DNA: TGTGCCAGCAGCCATCCAGGGCGTGAGCAGTTCTTC
size: -; J: TRBJ1-5; V: TRBV28; D: -; length: 17; CDR3: CASSLWLRAGENQPQHF; DNA: TGTGCCAGCAGTTTATGGCTCCGGGCAGGGGAAAATCAGCCCCAGCATTTT
size: -; J: TRBJ2-3; V: TRBV24-1; D: TRBD2; length: 19; CDR3: CATSDWNVAGPGSTDTQYF; DNA: TGTGCCACCAGTGATTGGAACGTAGCGGGGCCGGGGAGCACAGATACGCAGTATTTT
size: -; J: TRBJ2-5; V: TRBV7-3; D: -; length: 15; CDR3: CASSPGRGFIETQYF; DNA: TGTGCCAGCAGCCCCGGTAGGGGTTTCATTGAGACCCAGTACTTC
size: few; J: TRBJ2-2; V: TRBV12-3/TRBV12-4; D: -; length: 14; CDR3: CASTLWVSTGELFF; DNA: TGTGCCAGCACGCTATGGGTCAGCACCGGGGAGCTGTTTTTT
size: -; J: TRBJ1-5; V: TRBV29-1; D: -; length: 13; CDR3: CSYITGFNQPQHF; DNA: TGCAGTTACATCACAGGGTTCAATCAGCCCCAGCATTTT
size: few; J: TRBJ1-1; V: TRBV12-3/TRBV12-4; D: TRBD1; length: 15; CDR3: CASSLTGGTGTEAFF; DNA: TGTGCCAGCAGCCTGACAGGGGGCACTGGGACTGAAGCTTTCTTT
size: -; J: TRBJ2-1; V: TRBV21-1; D: -; length: 17; CDR3: CASSLKGGQGAYNEQFF; DNA: TGTGCCAGCAGTCTCAAGGGGGGACAGGGCGCCTACAATGAGCAGTTCTTC
size: few; J: TRBJ2-3; V: TRBV6-1; D: -; length: 15; CDR3: CASSEALAVRDTQYF; DNA: TGTGCCAGCAGTGAAGCGCTCGCGGTCCGAGATACGCAGTATTTT
size: few; J: TRBJ2-1; V: TRBV6-1; D: TRBD2; length: 16; CDR3: CASTPLGTSGYNEQFF; DNA: TGTGCCAGCACACCCCTAGGGACTAGCGGCTACAATGAGCAGTTCTTC
size: few; J: TRBJ1-4; V: TRBV7-3; D: -; length: 15; CDR3: CASSLTGRGGEKLFF; DNA: TGTGCCAGCAGCCTTACAGGGAGGGGAGGAGAAAAACTGTTTTTT
size: many; J: TRBJ2-3; V: TRBV5-1; D: -; length: 16; CDR3: CASSAWPGASTDTQYF; DNA: TGCGCCAGCAGCGCCTGGCCGGGTGCTAGCACAGATACGCAGTATTTT
size: -; J: TRBJ2-4; V: TRBV12-3/TRBV12-4; D: -; length: 13; CDR3: CASSLGTLNIQYF; DNA: TGTGCCAGCAGTTTGGGGACACTAAACATTCAGTACTTC
size: many; J: TRBJ2-1; V: TRBV11-3; D: -; length: 14; CDR3: CASSMTGVGSEQFF; DNA: TGTGCCAGCAGCATGACAGGCGTTGGAAGTGAGCAGTTCTTC